The 26 T cell receptor beta chains in this list originate from one sample, sequenced in a study of human T cells and chemical hapten exposure. Time point in this sample: patch test 2, 6 weeks after DPC sensitization. This sample's treatment: therapeutic diphenylcyclopropenone sensitization with weekly scalp DPC. One entry per CDR3 protein results from TCRdb running MiXCR on the RACE reads. In the table there are 110,000 to 150,000 distinct CDR3 sequences, about 12% of which are singletons. This material consisted of whole blood, taken in connection with sensitization to the hapten diphenylcyclopropenone (DPC). These receptors were obtained from a woman in her 50s with alopecia areata. Some clones in this sample may be carry-over from other donors' samples.

This clonotype was counted between two and nine times. The rearrangement links TRBV5-6 to TRBJ1-2; TRBD1 aligns across 8 bases. The CDR3 sequence is 15 residues long. The junction had 7 bases not matched to a gene; V was cut back by 4 bases and J by 2 bases. The V gene's germline CDR1 is SGHDT and CDR2 YYEEEE. The CDR3 reads CASSPLGQDNYGYTF. The CDR3 nucleotides read TGTGCCAGCAGCCCCCTGGGACAGGACAACTATGGCTACACCTTC. The full variable domain, its missing parts supplied by reference TRBV5-6 and TRBJ1-2, is DAGVTQSPTHLIKTRGQQVTLRCSPKSGHDTVSWYQQALGQGPQFIFQYYEEEERQRGNFPDRFSGHQFPNYSSELNVNALLLGDSALYLCASSPLGQDNYGYTFGSGTRLTVV.

The rearrangement links TRBV19 to TRBJ1-2; D ambiguous. Between the trimmed V and J ends, which lost 1 base and 4 bases, there was a span of 13 bases. The germline V gene encodes CDR1 LNHDA and CDR2 SQIVND (reference sequence). The CDR3 is 15 residues long. The CDR3 region is CASSIAGLTLYGYTF. The CDR3 nucleotides read TGTGCCAGTAGTATAGCCGGCCTCACCCTCTATGGCTACACCTTC.

This clonotype turned up a few times. The V and J genes are TRBV27 and TRBJ2-7; TRBD1 agrees at 7 bases. The germline V gene encodes CDR1 MNHEY and CDR2 SMNVEV (reference sequence). The CDR3 totals 14 residues. With 5 bases clipped from V and 2 bases from J, the junction kept 6 bases outside the gene matches. The CDR3 loop reads CASSLIGTAYEQYF. CDR3 bases: TGTGCCAGCAGTCTGATCGGGACAGCCTACGAGCAGTACTTC.

V usage is TRBV7-2 and J usage is TRBJ2-2; 8 positions match TRBD1. The ends lost 5 bases at V and 7 bases at J; junction bases unmatched: 9. Germline CDR1 and CDR2: SGHTA and FQGNSA. The CDR3 loop spans 15 amino acids. The CDR3 protein is CASSTRTGLGGELFF. The CDR3 DNA is TGTGCCAGCAGCACTAGGACAGGGTTGGGCGGGGAGCTGTTTTTT.

Many counts were recorded for this clonotype. V and J are TRBV12-3 or TRBV12-4 and TRBJ1-5; no clear D gene. Trimming removed 1 base at V and 3 bases at J, with 10 bases between. This CDR3 comprises 15 residues. The CDR3 region is CASSLGVLINQPQHF. CDR3 in DNA: TGTGCCAGCAGTTTAGGGGTCCTCATCAATCAGCCCCAGCATTTT.

Many counts were recorded for this clonotype. The chain links TRBV29-1 to TRBJ2-7, with D unclear. Germline-derived CDR1 and CDR2 are SQVTM and ANQGSEA. The V gene lost 0 bases and the J gene lost 2 bases, with 5 bases spanning the gap. The CDR3 is 12 residues long. CDR3 amino acids: CSVEDAAYEQYF. CDR3 nucleotide sequence: TGCAGCGTTGAAGACGCCGCCTACGAGCAGTACTTC.

In its sample, this clonotype was seen a few times. The chain has TRBV27 and TRBJ2-3, with unresolved D. Germline V gene data show CDR1 as MNHEY and CDR2 as SMNVEV (reference sequence). The CDR3 contains 15 residues. V lost 5 bases to trimming and J lost 1 base, with 13 bases between them. The CDR3 spells CASSLDWARTDTQYF. In DNA, the CDR3 is TGTGCCAGCAGTCTCGACTGGGCGCGCACAGATACGCAGTATTTT.

Regarding this clonotype: A read error may explain this, as a much larger clone is one base away. The genes are TRBV20-1 and TRBJ1-6; D perhaps matches TRBD1 (5 bases). The CDR3 loop spans 14 amino acids. V was clipped by 3 bases and J by 9 bases, with 15 bases between them. CDR1 and CDR2 (germline): DFQATT, SNEGSKA (reference sequence). The CDR3 region is CSASGIGDGSPLHF. For the CDR3, the DNA is TGCAGTGCTAGTGGGATAGGGGATGGTTCACCCCTCCACTTT.

This clonotype appeared many times. The chain couples TRBV29-1 to TRBJ2-5, with 7 bases aligning to TRBD1. Looked up from germline, CDR1 is SQVTM and CDR2 is ANQGSEA. The length of the CDR3 is 13 residues. CDR3: CSVAQGIQETQYF. In DNA form, the CDR3 reads TGCAGTGTCGCACAGGGGATCCAAGAGACCCAGTACTTC.

This chain connects TRBV7-9 to TRBJ2-7, with 7 nucleotides matching TRBD2. CDR3 length: 14 residues. Germline V CDR1 and CDR2: SEHNR, FQNEAQ (reference sequence). Trimming removed 5 bases from V and 6 bases from J; junction bases left unmatched: 10. CDR3: CASSPYREAGEQYF. The CDR3 nucleotides are TGTGCCAGCAGCCCCTACCGGGAGGCGGGCGAGCAGTACTTC. Full variable domain (outside the CDR3, taken from reference TRBV7-9 and TRBJ2-7): DTGVSQNPRHKITKRGQNVTFRCDPISEHNRLYWYRQTLGQGPEFLTYFQNEAQLEKSRLLSDRFSAERPKGSFSTLEIQRTEQGDSAMYLCASSPYREAGEQYFGPGTRLTVT.

This clonotype was seen more than once but under ten times. The V call is TRBV11-2, the J call TRBJ2-4; TRBD2 matches at 12 bases. Germline-derived CDR1 and CDR2 are SGHAT and FQNNGV. V lost 3 bases, J lost 0 bases, and 12 bases stayed unmatched. This CDR3 is 20 amino acids long. The DNA for the CDR3 is TGTGCCAGCAGCTTCCGAGGGACTAGCGGGTACTCACTAGCCAAAAACATTCAGTACTTC. It yields the protein CASSFRGTSGYSLAKNIQYF.

This clonotype was seen a handful of times. V and J are TRBV6-1 and TRBJ1-2; tentative D call: TRBD1 (5 bases). Germline V gives CDR1 MNHNS, CDR2 SASEGT. Trimming left V 1 base short and J 2 bases short, with 11 bases between. The CDR3 sequence is 15 residues long. CDR3 loop: CASSEGPGGNYGYTF. The CDR3, as DNA: TGTGCCAGCAGTGAAGGACCGGGGGGAAACTATGGCTACACCTTC.

This clonotype was counted a few times. V usage is TRBV7-2 and J usage is TRBJ2-3, with 12 bases aligning to TRBD2. This CDR3 comprises 17 residues. The ends lost 0 bases at V and 5 bases at J; junction bases unmatched: 6. The germline V gene has CDR1 SGHTA and CDR2 FQGNSA. CDR3 nucleotides: TGTGCCAGCAGCTTAGCGCCTAGCGGGAGGGCGGGAGATACGCAGTATTTT. This codes for CASSLAPSGRAGDTQYF.

V and J are TRBV6-2 or TRBV6-3 and TRBJ2-7; 9 bases align to TRBD2. The CDR3 runs 14 residues. J gave up 3 bases and V 6 bases, and 6 bases lay outside the gene matches. Germline-derived CDR1 and CDR2 are MNHEY and SVGEGT. CDR3 sequence: CASSPSGARYEQYF. The CDR3 region has the DNA TGTGCCAGCAGCCCTAGCGGGGCTCGCTACGAGCAGTACTTC.

This clonotype was recorded at least ten times. This chain joins TRBV12-3 or TRBV12-4 and TRBJ1-1; D uncertain. The CDR3 spans 11 residues. V lost 5 bases and J lost 1, with 2 bases in between. Here the CDR3 reads CASSKNTEAFF. CDR3 in DNA: TGTGCCAGCAGTAAGAACACTGAAGCTTTCTTT.

Many counts were recorded for this clonotype. The chain employs TRBV27 and TRBJ2-7; TRBD2 aligns across 9 bases. The junction had 5 bases not matched to a gene; V was cut back by 0 bases and J by 5 bases. This CDR3 region has 15 residues. Germline values: CDR1 MNHEY, CDR2 SMNVEV (reference sequence). The CDR3 DNA reads TGTGCCAGCAGTTTATCTACTAGCGGGCGCAACGAGCAGTACTTC. Its translation is CASSLSTSGRNEQYF.

This rearrangement joins TRBV20-1 to TRBJ2-7; D may be TRBD1 (5 bases). Germline V gives CDR1 DFQATT, CDR2 SNEGSKA (reference sequence). The germline V and J ends were trimmed by 3 bases and 1 base, with 7 bases remaining between them. This CDR3 spans 12 amino acids. CDR3 DNA: TGCAGTGCTAGCGCAGGGTCCTACGAGCAGTACTTC. Translating gives CSASAGSYEQYF.

This clonotype was seen more than once but under ten times. The chain couples TRBV11-2 to TRBJ2-1; tentatively, D is TRBD1 or TRBD2 (5 bases each). Germline values: CDR1 SGHAT, CDR2 FQNNGV. The CDR3 extends over 13 amino acids. Deletions cut 7 bases from V and 5 bases from J, with 12 bases between. The DNA for the CDR3 is TGTGCCAGCACCGGGACGTCGAACAATGAGCAGTTCTTC. This sequence encodes CASTGTSNNEQFF.

This clonotype was observed a few times. This chain links TRBV30 with TRBJ2-1, with a weak D call TRBD1 (8 bases). Germline assignment: CDR1 GTSNPN and CDR2 SVGIG (reference sequence). This CDR3 comprises 14 residues. Trimming left V 0 bases short and J 8 bases short, with 14 bases between. DNA for the CDR3: TGTGCCTGGAGTGTTACAGGGGGGAGGGATGAGCAGTTCTTC. Residues: CAWSVTGGRDEQFF. Together with reference TRBV30 and TRBJ2-1, the CDR3 gives the full variable domain: SQTIHQWPATLVQPVGSPLSLECTVEGTSNPNLYWYRQAAGRGLQLLFYSVGIGQISSEVPQNLSASRPQDRQFILSSKKLLLSDSGFYLCAWSVTGGRDEQFFGPGTRLTVL.

The chain is built from TRBV6-2 or TRBV6-3 and TRBJ2-6; TRBD1 matches 8 bases. This CDR3 is 18 amino acids long. Germline loops: CDR1 MNHEY, CDR2 SVGEGT. V lost 4 bases to trimming and J lost 3 bases; unmatched junction nucleotides: 11. The CDR3 here is CASSSPAGGTGGANVLTF. CDR3 bases: TGTGCCAGCAGTTCCCCGGCAGGGGGCACGGGTGGGGCCAACGTCCTGACTTTC.

This chain connects TRBV27 to TRBJ2-7; 10 positions match TRBD1. Germline lookup yields CDR1 MNHEY and CDR2 SMNVEV (reference sequence). The CDR3 is made up of 16 amino acids. J was trimmed by 5 bases and V by 8 bases; bases with no gene match: 15. The CDR3 nucleotides are TGTGCCAGCGGGAGGAGATCCGGGACAGGGGCTAACGAGCAGTACTTC. As protein: CASGRRSGTGANEQYF.

The chain carries TRBV29-1 and TRBJ2-1; D is possibly TRBD2 (5 bases). Germline CDR1 and CDR2: SQVTM and ANQGSEA. With 4 bases removed from V and 3 bases from J, the gap between germline ends came to 13 bases. The CDR3 consists of 14 residues. The CDR3 protein is CSVGGAESYNEQFF. Here the CDR3 DNA reads TGCAGCGTTGGGGGAGCGGAGAGCTACAATGAGCAGTTCTTC.

This clonotype was recorded many times. This chain links TRBV11-3 with TRBJ2-1; D gene uncertain. The CDR3 is made up of 13 amino acids. Germline CDR1 is SGHNT and CDR2 is YENEEA. Trimming removed 6 bases at V and 10 bases at J, with 16 bases between. This CDR3 is CASSFVSRREQFF. CDR3 DNA sequence: TGTGCCAGCAGTTTCGTATCCAGGCGAGAGCAGTTCTTC.

This clonotype was observed many times. The J gene is TRBJ1-2, the V gene TRBV28, with D perhaps TRBD1 (5 bases). The CDR3 has 14 residues. The V and J ends lost 6 bases and 4 bases respectively, with 15 bases between them. CDR1 and CDR2 (germline): MDHEN, SYDVKM. The CDR3 coding sequence is TGTGCCAGCAGCCCCGGCAGGGACCGCTATGGCTACACCTTC. This encodes CASSPGRDRYGYTF.

The table lists this clonotype with a few counts. The rearrangement uses TRBV4-1 and TRBJ2-2, with TRBD2 as a possible D gene (6 bases). The CDR3 covers 17 residues. Germline loops: CDR1 MGHRA, CDR2 YSYEKL. Trimming cost V 4 bases and J 1 base, with 16 bases left between them. CDR3 residues: CASSPDRWRGNTGELFF. The CDR3 nucleotides are TGCGCCAGCAGCCCGGATAGGTGGCGGGGGAACACCGGGGAGCTGTTTTTT.

The chain combines TRBV10-3 with TRBJ2-5, with no clear D. The V gene lost 3 bases and the J gene lost 5 bases, with 10 bases spanning the gap. Germline-derived CDR1 and CDR2 are ENHRY and SYGVKD. The CDR3 extends over 13 amino acids. CDR3 nucleotides: TGTGCCATCAGTGATCAGCCCAAGGAGACCCAGTACTTC. Amino acid sequence: CAISDQPKETQYF.